What follows are 23 T cell receptor beta chains derived from one specimen sequenced in a study of control samples from healthy donors and cancer patients. Clones were read by immunoSEQ multiplex PCR, and TCRdb kept only the in-frame ones, dropping some. The data show around 100,000 clones, about 90% seen once. The specimen sequenced was blood. The receptor source for this set is a young woman in good health.

This clone was counted a few times. The chain recombines TRBV7-9 with TRBJ2-4, with unresolved D. The CDR3 loop spans 13 amino acids. Trimming took off 2 bases at V and 5 bases at J, with 7 bases between the two ends. Germline assignment: CDR1 SEHNR and CDR2 FQNEAQ (reference sequence). CDR3 loop: CASSLSGENIQYF. CDR3 sequence (DNA): TGTGCCAGCAGCTTAAGTGGGGAAAACATTCAGTACTTC.

For the CDR3, the DNA is TGTGCCAGCAGCGAGCAGACTAGCAGGGCCGGGGAGCTGTTTTTT. This translates into CASSEQTSRAGELFF. This chain connects TRBV9 to TRBJ2-2, with 7 bases identical to TRBD2. CDR3 size: 15 residues. Germline V lookup: CDR1 SGDLS, CDR2 YYNGEE. J was trimmed by 6 bases and V by 3 bases; bases with no gene match: 8.

The rearrangement joins TRBV11-3 to TRBJ1-2; perhaps TRBD1 as D (6 bases). CDR1 is SGHNT and CDR2 is YENEEA in the germline V gene. V lost 5 bases to trimming and J lost 10 bases, with 11 bases between them. The CDR3 length is 11 residues. CDR3 in amino acids: CASSRRGIYTF. CDR3 nucleotides: TGTGCCAGCAGCCGTAGGGGGATCTACACCTTC.

The genes are TRBV6-2 or TRBV6-3 and TRBJ1-1, with 10 nucleotides matching TRBD1. CDR1 MNHEY and CDR2 SVGEGT come from the germline V gene. With 5 bases clipped from V and 3 bases from J, the junction kept 6 bases outside the gene matches. This CDR3 spans 15 amino acids. CDR3 bases: TGTGCCAGCAGTCTGACAGGGGGCGAATACACTGAAGCTTTCTTT. It translates to CASSLTGGEYTEAFF.

The chain links TRBV3-1 (or the pseudogene TRBV3-2) to TRBJ1-1, with D perhaps TRBD1 (5 bases). V was cut by 4 bases and J by 5 bases, with 17 bases left in between. CDR1 LGHDT and CDR2 YNNKEL come from the germline V gene (reference sequence). The length of the CDR3 is 15 residues. Written as DNA, the CDR3 is TGTGCCAGCAGCCGAGAGCCAGGAAAGGGGACTGAAGCTTTCTTT. This gives the protein CASSREPGKGTEAFF.

V usage is TRBV12-3 or TRBV12-4 and J usage is TRBJ1-2; D is unresolved. The CDR3 is made up of 12 amino acids. Trimming took 3 bases from V and 5 from J, leaving 7 bases between them. CDR3 sequence reads: CASSLAGYGYTF. In DNA form, the CDR3 reads TGTGCCAGCAGTTTGGCAGGATATGGCTACACCTTC.

CDR3 nucleotides: TGCGCCAGCAGTGTGCAGTTCTTC. It specifies CASSVQFF. V and J are TRBV10-1 and TRBJ2-1; no definite D call. Germline loops: CDR1 WNHNN, CDR2 SYGVQD (reference sequence). The CDR3 runs 8 residues. Trimming left V 4 bases short and J 12 bases short, with 1 base between.

The V gene is TRBV27, the J gene TRBJ2-1, with TRBD1 matching 12 bases. Trimming took 4 bases from V and 7 from J; bases not matched to a gene: 5. From germline, CDR1 is MNHEY and CDR2 SMNVEV (reference sequence). This CDR3 spans 15 amino acids. CDR3 sequence: CASSWGQGARNEQFF. CDR3 nucleotide sequence: TGTGCCAGCAGTTGGGGACAGGGGGCGCGGAATGAGCAGTTCTTC.

This sequence joins TRBV4-3 and TRBJ1-6; 7 bases match TRBD1. Germline CDR1 and CDR2: LGHNA and YSLEER. V lost 4 bases to trimming and J lost 10 bases; unmatched junction nucleotides: 10. CDR3 length: 15 amino acids. The CDR3 protein is CASSPRQGQGSPLHF. DNA for the CDR3: TGCGCCAGCAGCCCACGACAGGGCCAGGGGTCACCCCTCCACTTT.

The V and J genes are TRBV5-1 and TRBJ2-1; tentative D call: TRBD1 (5 bases). The CDR3 covers 15 residues. V was shortened by 0 bases and J by 2 bases, with 9 bases between the two germline ends. Germline V gene sequence: CDR1 SGHRS, CDR2 YFSETQ. CDR3 bases: TGCGCCAGCAGCTTGGGAAGGGGCCCCTACAATGAGCAGTTCTTC. This sequence encodes CASSLGRGPYNEQFF.

The rearrangement joins TRBV11-3 to TRBJ1-6; D is ambiguous. The CDR3 runs 16 residues. From germline, CDR1 is SGHNT and CDR2 YENEEA. V lost 3 bases, J lost 1 base, and 10 bases lay in between. The CDR3 region is CASSFDRRSYNSPLHF. The CDR3 nucleotides read TGTGCCAGCAGCTTCGATCGCAGATCCTATAATTCACCCCTCCACTTT.

V and J are TRBV5-1 and TRBJ1-2, with D unclear. This CDR3 is built from 18 residues. CDR1 SGHRS and CDR2 YFSETQ come from the germline V gene. The V end was cut by 3 bases, the J end by 0 bases, with 21 bases between. For the CDR3, the DNA is TGCGCCAGCAGCTCCAAACTCAGCGACGGATATACTAACTATGGCTACACCTTC. Protein product: CASSSKLSDGYTNYGYTF. Using reference TRBV5-1 and TRBJ1-2 for the parts outside the CDR3, the full variable domain is KAGVTQTPRYLIKTRGQQVTLSCSPISGHRSVSWYQQTPGQGLQFLFEYFSETQRNKGNFPGRFSGRQFSNSRSEMNVSTLELGDSALYLCASSSKLSDGYTNYGYTFGSGTRLTVV.

This chain connects TRBV13 to TRBJ1-1; D call uncertain. The CDR3 spans 14 residues. Germline-derived CDR1 and CDR2 are PRHDT and FYEKMQ (reference sequence). V gave up 5 bases and J gave up 5 bases, with 15 bases separating them. CDR3 nucleotide sequence: TGTGCCAGCAGCCCAGACGTATCGGGGACTGAAGCTTTCTTT. Residues: CASSPDVSGTEAFF.

The gene calls are TRBV27 and TRBJ2-5; TRBD1 agrees at 8 bases. Germline CDR1 is MNHEY and CDR2 is SMNVEV (reference sequence). This CDR3 has 14 amino acids. V shed 3 bases and J 5 bases; nucleotides not matched to a gene: 5. The CDR3 nucleotides are TGTGCCAGCAGTTTCGGACAGGGCCGGGAGACCCAGTACTTC. It specifies CASSFGQGRETQYF.

This clone was recorded a few times. V and J are TRBV27 and TRBJ2-1; 8 bases fit TRBD2. The CDR3 covers 15 residues. Germline V lookup: CDR1 MNHEY, CDR2 SMNVEV (reference sequence). Germline trimming cut 5 bases from V and 4 bases from J; bases unmatched to any gene: 7. CDR3 protein: CASSETSELYNEQFF. Written as DNA, the CDR3 is TGTGCCAGCAGTGAGACTAGCGAGCTTTACAATGAGCAGTTCTTC.

The rearrangement joins TRBV28 to TRBJ2-7, with D possibly matching TRBD1 (5 bases). V dropped 2 bases and J dropped 4 bases, with 12 bases sitting between them. The CDR3 has 14 amino acids. CDR1 and CDR2 (germline): MDHEN, SYDVKM. This chain's CDR3 is CASSLQGYRYEQYF. In nucleotides, the CDR3 is TGTGCCAGCAGTTTACAGGGCTACCGGTACGAGCAGTACTTC.

The rearrangement uses TRBV7-9 and TRBJ2-7, with TRBD1 as a possible D gene (6 bases). CDR3 length: 12 residues. The V gene lost 11 bases and the J gene lost 4 bases, with 15 bases spanning the gap. Germline V gene sequence: CDR1 SEHNR, CDR2 FQNEAQ (reference sequence). The CDR3 spells CAGSYRAYEQYF. Written as DNA, the CDR3 is TGTGCCGGATCATACAGGGCTTACGAGCAGTACTTC.

The V call is TRBV28, the J call TRBJ1-2; D is ambiguous. In germline, CDR1 is MDHEN, CDR2 SYDVKM. The CDR3 covers 12 residues. V was cut by 7 bases and J by 8 bases, with 14 bases left in between. The CDR3 loop reads CASMEAERGYTF. The CDR3 bases are TGTGCCAGCATGGAGGCCGAGCGAGGCTACACCTTC.

The chain couples TRBV19 to TRBJ1-5; 10 nucleotides line up with TRBD1. This CDR3 region has 15 residues. V shed 7 bases, J shed 11 bases, and the junction held 14 bases outside the gene matches. CDR1 is LNHDA, CDR2 SQIVND, per germline (reference sequence). Here the CDR3 reads CASTARDRGLSAQHF. The CDR3 coding sequence is TGTGCCAGTACAGCACGGGACAGGGGTTTATCGGCCCAGCATTTT.

The chain employs TRBV4-1 and TRBJ1-2; weak D call: TRBD1 (5 bases). CDR1 is MGHRA and CDR2 is YSYEKL in the germline V gene. This CDR3 has 14 residues. V lost 4 bases, J lost 3 bases, and 12 bases lay in between. The CDR3 DNA sequence: TGCGCCAGCAGCCGTACAGGAGACTACTATGGCTACACCTTC. As protein: CASSRTGDYYGYTF.

The chain is built from TRBV9 and TRBJ1-1; D not certain. Germline CDR1 and CDR2: SGDLS and YYNGEE. This CDR3 has 13 residues. Trimming took off 4 bases at V and 8 bases at J, with 15 bases between the two ends. CDR3 nucleotides: TGTGCCAGCAGCCGACCCCCCGACAACGAAGCTTTCTTT. Its protein product is CASSRPPDNEAFF.

This sequence joins TRBV6-2 or TRBV6-3 and TRBJ2-1, with TRBD2 matching over 8 bases. V lost 2 bases, J lost 4 bases, and 4 bases stayed unmatched. CDR3 size: 15 residues. In germline, CDR1 is MNHEY, CDR2 SVGEGT. CDR3: CASSYRASGYNEQFF. CDR3 coding DNA: TGTGCCAGCAGTTACCGGGCTAGCGGGTACAATGAGCAGTTCTTC.

The chain is built from TRBV28 and TRBJ2-1; 8 bases align to TRBD2. V dropped 3 bases and J dropped 8; count of bases not matched to a gene: 9. Germline V lookup: CDR1 MDHEN, CDR2 SYDVKM. The CDR3 has 15 residues. The CDR3 DNA reads as TGTGCCAGCAGTTTGGGCGGGGGGCCCTATCATGAGCAGTTCTTC. Amino acid sequence: CASSLGGGPYHEQFF.